Shown below are 14 T cell receptor beta chains from a single sample sequenced in a study of T cells after yellow fever vaccination. TCRdb re-derived calls from the 5' RACE reads in MiXCR, one entry per CDR3 protein. Of nearly 550,000 distinct CDR3 sequences in the sample, roughly 19% were seen once. This material consisted of PBMCs, taken 15 days after the yellow fever booster vaccination. Every receptor here comes from a man aged 25 to 40 who received the YFV17D yellow fever vaccine.

V is TRBV6-1 and J is TRBJ1-5; 9 nucleotides align to TRBD1. J lost 5 bases, V lost 3 bases, and 5 bases had no gene match. Germline lookup yields CDR1 MNHNS and CDR2 SASEGT. There are 15 residues in the CDR3. In DNA, the CDR3 is TGTGCCAGCAGTGACATTAACAGGGGGCATCAGCCCCAGCATTTT. Amino acids: CASSDINRGHQPQHF.

This clonotype occurred a few times. This chain uses TRBV5-1 with TRBJ2-1; D possibly uses TRBD1 or TRBD2 (5 bases each). The CDR3 loop spans 17 amino acids. Trimming stripped 4 bases from V and 9 bases from J, with 26 bases between. Germline V lookup: CDR1 SGHRS, CDR2 YFSETQ. The CDR3 bases are TGCGCCAGCAGCACCAATTCCATGGGACCCTCTACCGTTGAGCAGTTCTTC. Encoded protein: CASSTNSMGPSTVEQFF.

V usage is TRBV23-1 and J usage is TRBJ2-7; TRBD1 might be the D (6 bases). TRBV23-1 is an ORF, and what it does is uncertain. CDR3 length equals 14 residues. V lost 6 bases and J lost 2, with 14 bases in between. The CDR3 DNA reads as TGCGCCAGCAGCCCATTGGGACAAACCTACGAGCAGTACTTC. Translation: CASSPLGQTYEQYF.

This clonotype appeared a few times. This sequence joins TRBV4-3 and TRBJ1-2; D remains unclear. From germline, CDR1 is LGHNA and CDR2 YSLEER. Trimming pared 4 bases from V and 5 bases from J, leaving 17 bases between. The CDR3 runs 15 residues. The CDR3 DNA is TGCGCCAGCAGCCCTGCTGGGAAGGGAGAATATGGCTACACCTTC. Amino acids: CASSPAGKGEYGYTF.

The sample holds a few counts of this clonotype. This chain's CDR3 is CASRKDNGEKLFF. Written as DNA, the CDR3 is TGCGCCAGCAGGAAGGACAACGGAGAAAAACTGTTTTTT. The chain links TRBV5-1 to TRBJ1-4; D might be TRBD1 (5 bases). Germline CDR1 reads SGHRS; CDR2 reads YFSETQ. V gave up 5 bases and J gave up 8 bases, with 13 bases separating them. The CDR3 covers 13 residues.

The J gene is TRBJ2-2, the V gene TRBV14; a possible D gene is TRBD2 (5 bases). This CDR3 has 18 residues. The V end lost 4 bases, the J end lost 0 bases, and 18 bases lay between the germline ends. Germline CDR1 SGHDN, CDR2 FVKESK. CDR3 nucleotide sequence: TGTGCCAGCAGCCCCTTCTTCGGAGGATTTGCGAACACCGGGGAGCTGTTTTTT. Its translation is CASSPFFGGFANTGELFF.

This clonotype was found many times. V gene TRBV7-8 combines with J gene TRBJ2-2, with 9 bases identical to TRBD2. Trimming at V came to 5 bases and at J to 2 bases, leaving 9 bases not matched to a gene. Germline V gene sequence: CDR1 SGHVS, CDR2 FQNEAQ. The CDR3 is 17 residues long. The CDR3 DNA follows: TGTGCCAGCAGCATCGTGACTAGCGGAGTTAACACCGGGGAGCTGTTTTTT. Its protein is CASSIVTSGVNTGELFF.

The J gene is TRBJ2-1, the V gene TRBV20-1; TRBD2 is a possible D gene (6 bases). Germline values: CDR1 DFQATT, CDR2 SNEGSKA (reference sequence). The V and J ends lost 3 bases and 0 bases respectively, with 12 bases between them. The CDR3 covers 15 residues. The CDR3: CSASDLTSSYNEQFF. The CDR3 DNA is TGCAGTGCTAGCGATCTGACTAGCTCCTACAATGAGCAGTTCTTC.

This chain links TRBV5-1 with TRBJ1-4; D is perhaps TRBD1 (5 bases). Between the trimmed V and J ends, which lost 0 bases and 3 bases, there was a span of 15 bases. The CDR3 runs 17 residues. Germline loops: CDR1 SGHRS, CDR2 YFSETQ. The CDR3: CASSLGQFSSANEKLFF. CDR3 nucleotides: TGCGCCAGCAGCTTGGGACAGTTCTCATCCGCTAATGAAAAACTGTTTTTT.

The V gene is TRBV5-1, the J gene TRBJ2-7; maybe TRBD1 (5 bases). From germline, CDR1 is SGHRS and CDR2 YFSETQ. The CDR3 consists of 14 residues. V was cut by 4 bases and J by 3 bases, with 14 bases left in between. CDR3 nucleotides: TGCGCCAGCAGCGCTGACAGACCGGACTACGAGCAGTACTTC. Amino acids: CASSADRPDYEQYF.

This clonotype showed up just a few times. The V and J genes are TRBV7-2 and TRBJ2-1; 10 positions agree with TRBD2. With V trimmed by 4 bases and J by 7 bases, 13 bases remained unmatched. Germline V gene lookup returns CDR1 SGHTA and CDR2 FQGNSA. This CDR3 is built from 17 residues. The CDR3 protein is CASSSDGVASGSNEQFF. The CDR3 nucleotides are TGTGCCAGCAGCTCGGACGGGGTGGCTAGCGGGAGTAATGAGCAGTTCTTC.

This clonotype has more than one count but fewer than ten. The chain joins TRBV18 to TRBJ1-1; D is ambiguous. This CDR3 has 12 amino acids. The V and J ends lost 2 bases and 2 bases respectively, with 3 bases between them. The germline V gene encodes CDR1 KGHSH and CDR2 LQKENI. The CDR3: CASSPYNTEAFF. CDR3 nucleotide sequence: TGTGCCAGCTCACCATACAACACTGAAGCTTTCTTT.

The chain employs TRBV29-1 and TRBJ1-4; D is unclear. In germline, CDR1 is SQVTM, CDR2 ANQGSEA. V was cut by 5 bases and J by 8 bases, with 12 bases left in between. This CDR3 is 12 amino acids long. The DNA for the CDR3 is TGCAGCGTTTCAATCGGACGGGAAAAACTGTTTTTT. Its translation is CSVSIGREKLFF.

Here the CDR3 reads CASSQDTQYF. The CDR3 DNA follows: TGCGCCAGCAGTCAGGATACGCAGTATTTT. V usage is TRBV5-1 and J usage is TRBJ2-3; D is unclear. The CDR3 extends over 10 amino acids. Germline V CDR1 and CDR2: SGHRS, YFSETQ. Trimming cost V 5 bases and J 6 bases, with 4 bases left between them.